The entry below describes one T cell receptor (beta chain). Original processing methods: Amplification from reference gene primers served as the basis for estimated nucleated cell counts. Clones were sequenced by immunoSEQ multiplex PCR, and TCRdb holds only the in-frame ones, with some missing. V, J and clone size derive from that table, while D and trimming were established from the DNA sequence. The sample lists about 230,000 clones; roughly 80% were seen once. The data derive from a study of blood T cell repertoires in COVID-19. Study context: The samples span acute and convalescent COVID-19 from the United States, Italy and Spain. Sources were T cells, B-cell-depleted T cells, or PBMCs; the material itself was cDNA or gDNA.

V gave up 7 bases and J gave up 7 bases; unmatched junction bases: 15. This CDR3 contains 15 residues. Germline V gives CDR1 MDHEN, CDR2 SYDVKM. The sequencing input was peripheral blood. The receptor was isolated from a woman aged 65 to 85 with active or convalescent COVID-19. This chain uses TRBV28 with TRBJ2-7, with 8 bases fitting TRBD1. This chain's CDR3 is CASIPSGTGVWEQYF. In DNA form, the CDR3 reads TGTGCCAGCATCCCCTCCGGGACAGGCGTATGGGAGCAGTACTTC. Combining the CDR3 with reference TRBV28 and TRBJ2-7 gives the whole variable domain DVKVTQSSRYLVKRTGEKVFLECVQDMDHENMFWYRQDPGLGLRLIYFSYDVKMKEKGDIPEGYSVSREKKERFSLILESASTNQTSMYLCASIPSGTGVWEQYFGPGTRLTVT.